These T cell receptor beta chains were read from a single sample in a study of CD8+ T cells in alopecia areata. Repertoires were generated with immunoSEQ multiplex PCR, while TCRdb's copy carries only in-frame clones and drops some. The sample yields 35,000 or so clones, around 50% seen once. Sequenced material: CD4+ Tregs sorted from blood. All receptors come from a human donor with alopecia areata. Both conserved end residues are part of each CDR3. A D gene is named only where the DNA matches it firmly. Clone size is given for some rows only: seen once, a few or many times, or a class if the clone is expanded.

>TRBV27|-|-|TRBJ2-5
CASSLGAASGKQETQYF
TGTGCCAGCAGTTTGGGGGCGGCTAGCGGAAAACAAGAGACCCAGTACTTC
>TRBV18|TRBD1|-|TRBJ2-2
CASSPAGQGSTGELFF
TGTGCCAGCTCACCGGCCGGACAGGGGAGCACCGGGGAGCTGTTTTTT
>TRBV7-2|TRBD1|-|TRBJ2-4
CASSLSAGTGVNIQYF
TGTGCCAGCAGCCTTTCAGCAGGGACAGGGGTCAACATTCAGTACTTC
>TRBV5-1|-|-|TRBJ2-7
CASSVSTGSSYEQYF
TGCGCCAGCAGCGTGTCGACGGGGAGCTCCTACGAGCAGTACTTC
>TRBV7-8|TRBD1|-|TRBJ1-2
CASSLAGQGTYGYTF
TGTGCCAGCAGCTTAGCGGGACAGGGTACCTATGGCTACACCTTC
>TRBV4-3|-|-|TRBJ2-3
CASSQRRYNTGSTDTQYF
TGCGCCAGCAGCCAAAGAAGGTATAATACCGGAAGCACAGATACGCAGTATTTT
>TRBV7-9|TRBD2|medium-sized|TRBJ2-1
CASSFSSGSYNEQFF
TGTGCCAGCAGCTTTTCTAGCGGTAGCTACAATGAGCAGTTCTTC
>TRBV10-3|-|-|TRBJ1-2
CAISESTVIVGYTF
TGTGCCATCAGTGAGTCGACAGTTATCGTTGGCTACACCTTC
>TRBV6-1|-|-|TRBJ1-1
CASSEFGGLAEAFF
TGTGCCAGCAGTGAATTCGGGGGCTTGGCTGAAGCTTTCTTT
>TRBV7-2|TRBD2|-|TRBJ2-7
CASSLGLVDSGGARQYF
TGTGCCAGCAGCTTAGGCCTAGTCGATAGCGGGGGGGCAAGGCAGTACTTC
>TRBV28|-|-|TRBJ1-2
CASTAGSIGYTF
TGTGCCAGCACTGCAGGGAGCATAGGCTACACCTTC
>TRBV18|-|-|TRBJ2-5
CASSTYTSSETQYF
TGTGCCAGCTCAACCTATACTAGTTCCGAGACCCAGTACTTC
>TRBV6-4|-|-|TRBJ1-1
CASRKNSDYTEAFF
TGTGCCAGCAGAAAGAACAGCGATTACACTGAAGCTTTCTTT
>TRBV7-8|-|-|TRBJ2-7
CATSRESHNYEQYF
TGTGCCACCAGCAGAGAGAGTCACAACTACGAGCAGTACTTC
>TRBV7-3|TRBD1|once|TRBJ1-6
CASSEQGANSPLHF
TGTGCCAGCAGCGAACAGGGGGCTAATTCACCCCTCCACTTT
>TRBV6-1|-|-|TRBJ2-3
CASSQWDTQYF
TGTGCCAGCAGTCAGTGGGATACGCAGTATTTT
>TRBV4-1|TRBD1|-|TRBJ2-7
CASRLQLTGGSEQYF
TGCGCCAGCAGACTACAGCTGACAGGGGGCTCCGAGCAGTACTTC
>TRBV6-5|TRBD2|few|TRBJ2-7
CASTGGGAFYEQYF
TGTGCCAGCACCGGCGGGGGGGCCTTCTACGAGCAGTACTTC
>TRBV4-1|-|-|TRBJ1-4
CASSQGGGTMNEKLFF
TGCGCCAGCAGCCAAGGTGGGGGGACAATGAATGAAAAACTGTTTTTT
>TRBV6-1|-|-|TRBJ1-3
CASSEVGPPGSGNTIYF
TGTGCCAGCAGTGAAGTCGGCCCACCAGGCTCTGGAAACACCATATATTTT
>TRBV5-1|TRBD2|-|TRBJ2-2
CASSLPGLAGSNTGELFF
TGCGCCAGCAGCTTACCCGGACTAGCGGGGTCGAACACCGGGGAGCTGTTTTTT
>TRBV27|-|once|TRBJ1-4
CASSGTATNEKLFF
TGTGCCAGCAGTGGGACGGCAACTAATGAAAAACTGTTTTTT
>TRBV9|-|-|TRBJ2-6
CASKGAGANVLTF
TGTGCCAGCAAAGGGGCCGGGGCCAACGTCCTGACTTTC
>TRBV7-9|-|once|TRBJ2-3
CASSLSTDTQYF
TGTGCCAGCAGCCTGAGCACAGATACGCAGTATTTT
>TRBV5-6|-|-|TRBJ1-1
CASSPWGRRNTEAFF
TGTGCCAGCTCGCCTTGGGGGCGTCGGAACACTGAAGCTTTCTTT
>TRBV19|TRBD1|-|TRBJ1-2
CASSIPTDRKPNYGYTF
TGTGCCAGTAGTATTCCTACGGACAGGAAGCCTAACTATGGCTACACCTTC
>TRBV4-3|TRBD2|-|TRBJ2-1
CASSRTGGSNEQFF
TGCGCCAGCAGCCGTACGGGGGGGAGCAATGAGCAGTTCTTC
>TRBV5-4|-|-|TRBJ1-2
CASSLGGRIYGYTF
TGTGCCAGCAGCTTAGGGGGGCGGATCTATGGCTACACCTTC
>TRBV2|-|-|TRBJ2-5
CASRGGWPETQYF
TGTGCCAGCAGAGGAGGGTGGCCAGAGACCCAGTACTTC
>TRBV7-9|-|-|TRBJ2-5
CASSFGSQETQYF
TGTGCCAGCAGCTTTGGCTCACAAGAGACCCAGTACTTC
>TRBV5-1|TRBD1|-|TRBJ2-2
CASSLSETGGTGELFF
TGCGCCAGCAGCTTGAGTGAGACAGGGGGCACCGGGGAGCTGTTTTTT
>TRBV4-3|-|-|TRBJ2-3
CASSQHGGQTSTDTQYF
TGCGCCAGCAGCCAACACGGAGGGCAAACTAGCACAGATACGCAGTATTTT
>TRBV10-3|-|-|TRBJ1-3
CAISDNPGNTIYF
TGTGCCATTTCGGACAATCCTGGAAACACCATATATTTT
>TRBV6-1|TRBD2|-|TRBJ2-7
CASSLSGSNYEQYF
TGTGCCAGCAGTTTAAGCGGGAGTAACTACGAGCAGTACTTC
>TRBV6-1|TRBD1|-|TRBJ2-7
CASSGDRTSYEQYF
TGTGCCAGCAGTGGGGACAGGACATCCTACGAGCAGTACTTC
>TRBV29-1|TRBD1|-|TRBJ2-7
CSVASGGGSFAYEQYF
TGCAGCGTTGCGTCAGGGGGCGGCAGTTTCGCCTACGAGCAGTACTTC
>TRBV6-5|-|-|TRBJ2-7
CASTGIVPSYEQYF
TGTGCCAGCACAGGGATTGTCCCCTCCTACGAGCAGTACTTC
>TRBV11-2|-|few|TRBJ2-1
CASRPGSGWDEQFF
TGTGCCAGCCGACCGGGATCCGGTTGGGATGAGCAGTTCTTC
>TRBV6-1|TRBD1|-|TRBJ1-5
CASRPGQVNQPQHF
TGTGCCAGCAGGCCGGGACAGGTCAATCAGCCCCAGCATTTT
>TRBV28|-|few|TRBJ2-7
CASSFLDGRGEQYF
TGTGCCAGCAGTTTCCTCGACGGGAGAGGCGAGCAGTACTTC
>TRBV7-8|-|few|TRBJ2-1
CASSPGTQTSLFF
TGTGCCAGCAGCCCCGGGACCCAGACTAGTTTGTTCTTC
>TRBV29-1|TRBD1|-|TRBJ2-7
CSVHLLLGQGREQYF
TGCAGCGTTCATCTTCTCCTGGGACAGGGGCGGGAGCAGTACTTC
>TRBV7-9|TRBD2|-|TRBJ2-7
CASRRGGDTYEQYF
TGTGCCAGCAGACGCGGGGGGGACACCTACGAGCAGTACTTC
>TRBV7-3|-|-|TRBJ2-5
CASSFSGHRSETQYF
TGTGCCAGCAGCTTCTCGGGACATCGGTCGGAGACCCAGTACTTC
>TRBV6-6|TRBD1|-|TRBJ2-7
CASSVDRGYEQYF
TGTGCCAGCAGCGTCGACAGGGGGTACGAGCAGTACTTC
>TRBV5-4|-|few|TRBJ2-7
CASSLPDHEQYF
TGTGCCAGCAGCTTGCCGGACCACGAGCAGTACTTC
>TRBV5-6|-|few|TRBJ2-3
CASSLFSLATDTQYF
TGTGCCAGCAGCTTGTTCAGCCTGGCCACAGATACGCAGTATTTT
>TRBV2|-|-|TRBJ2-7
CASRIREQYF
TGTGCCAGCAGAATCCGGGAGCAGTACTTC
>TRBV5-1|TRBD2|few|TRBJ2-7
CASSLGAGNYEQYF
TGCGCCAGCAGCTTGGGAGCGGGAAACTACGAGCAGTACTTC
>TRBV5-1|TRBD2|-|TRBJ2-7
CASSLGGLAGVEQYF
TGCGCCAGCAGCTTGGGTGGACTAGCGGGAGTCGAGCAGTACTTC
>TRBV7-7|TRBD1|-|TRBJ2-2
CASSKGTGHTGELFF
TGTGCTAGCAGCAAAGGGACAGGGCACACCGGGGAGCTGTTTTTT
>TRBV5-4|-|-|TRBJ2-7
CASSSGSRNEQYF
TGTGCCAGCAGCTCGGGGAGTAGGAACGAGCAGTACTTC
>TRBV29-1|-|-|TRBJ1-4
CSVTPGRAEKLFF
TGCAGCGTTACACCCGGTCGGGCCGAAAAACTGTTTTTT
>TRBV5-1|-|-|TRBJ1-1
CASSLGAPVSGTEAFF
TGCGCCAGCAGCTTAGGGGCCCCAGTGTCGGGGACTGAAGCTTTCTTT
>TRBV5-1|TRBD2|few|TRBJ2-3
CASSGLGGTDTQYF
TGCGCCAGCAGCGGGCTGGGAGGGACAGATACGCAGTATTTT
>TRBV6-5|TRBD1|-|TRBJ2-3
CASRGTGANTQYF
TGTGCCAGCAGGGGGACAGGGGCGAATACGCAGTATTTT
>TRBV4-3|-|-|TRBJ1-3
CASSQDNSGNTIYF
TGCGCCAGCAGCCAAGACAACTCTGGAAACACCATATATTTT
>TRBV5-1|-|-|TRBJ2-3
CASSFLRPKGDTQYF
TGCGCCAGCAGCTTCTTACGACCGAAGGGGGATACGCAGTATTTT
>TRBV5-1|TRBD2|few|TRBJ2-1
CASSLAGSSYNEQFF
TGCGCCAGCAGCTTAGCGGGGTCCAGCTACAATGAGCAGTTCTTC
>TRBV4-2|TRBD1|-|TRBJ2-3
CASSHQRDRGASIDTQYF
TGTGCCAGCAGCCATCAGCGGGACAGGGGCGCTTCCATAGATACGCAGTATTTT